These T cell receptor beta chains were read from a single sample in a study of post-analysis software for immune sequencing data. TCRdb reanalysed the PCR reads using MiXCR and keeps one entry per CDR3 protein. The sample holds about 210,000 distinct CDR3 sequences, 29% seen once. The material sequenced was blood. The receptors originated from a girl between 2 and 17 years old with multiple sclerosis. The CDR3 runs from the conserved cysteine through the conserved F or W. Each record gives: D gene, CDR3 length, clone size, V gene, J gene, CDR3 protein, CDR3 DNA. D genes are given only for firm matches. Clone size is stated in some rows and not others, as once, few, many or a class when expanded.

D gene: TRBD1
CDR3 length: 14
clone size: .
V gene: TRBV28
J gene: TRBJ1-4
CDR3 protein: CASTWTGQGEKLFF
CDR3 DNA: TGTGCCAGCACCTGGACAGGGCAAGGGGAAAAACTGTTTTTT

D gene: .
CDR3 length: 10
clone size: few
V gene: TRBV20-1
J gene: TRBJ2-1
CDR3 protein: CSVSYNEQFF
CDR3 DNA: TGCAGTGTCTCCTACAATGAGCAGTTCTTC

D gene: TRBD2
CDR3 length: 16
clone size: .
V gene: TRBV7-8
J gene: TRBJ2-3
CDR3 protein: CASSLADSGVISTQYF
CDR3 DNA: TGTGCCAGCAGCTTAGCGGATAGCGGGGTTATCAGTACGCAGTATTTT

D gene: .
CDR3 length: 14
clone size: many
V gene: TRBV5-1
J gene: TRBJ2-7
CDR3 protein: CASSLPTANYEQYF
CDR3 DNA: TGCGCCAGCAGCTTGCCGACAGCAAACTACGAGCAGTACTTC

D gene: .
CDR3 length: 15
clone size: many
V gene: TRBV6-1
J gene: TRBJ2-6
CDR3 protein: CASDLQLSGANVLTF
CDR3 DNA: TGTGCCAGCGACCTCCAGCTCTCTGGGGCCAACGTCCTGACTTTC

D gene: TRBD2
CDR3 length: 15
clone size: many
V gene: TRBV7-9
J gene: TRBJ2-1
CDR3 protein: CASSLGREHYNEQFF
CDR3 DNA: TGTGCCAGCAGCTTGGGGCGGGAGCACTACAATGAGCAGTTCTTC

D gene: .
CDR3 length: 12
clone size: .
V gene: TRBV4-1
J gene: TRBJ1-1
CDR3 protein: CASSQEGGVAFF
CDR3 DNA: TGCGCCAGCAGCCAAGAAGGGGGGGTGGCTTTCTTT

D gene: .
CDR3 length: 13
clone size: many
V gene: TRBV12-3/TRBV12-4
J gene: TRBJ2-7
CDR3 protein: CASQLRGTYEQYF
CDR3 DNA: TGTGCCAGCCAACTACGCGGAACCTACGAGCAGTACTTC

D gene: .
CDR3 length: 11
clone size: many
V gene: TRBV6-6
J gene: TRBJ1-4
CDR3 protein: CASRGGEKLFF
CDR3 DNA: TGTGCCAGCAGGGGAGGTGAAAAACTGTTTTTT

D gene: .
CDR3 length: 15
clone size: many
V gene: TRBV12-3/TRBV12-4
J gene: TRBJ2-3
CDR3 protein: CASSWPSDSTDTQYF
CDR3 DNA: TGTGCCAGCAGCTGGCCCAGCGATAGCACAGATACGCAGTATTTT

D gene: TRBD1
CDR3 length: 17
clone size: few
V gene: TRBV5-6
J gene: TRBJ2-7
CDR3 protein: CASSWTGRPLNSYEQYF
CDR3 DNA: TGTGCCAGCAGCTGGACAGGCCGTCCACTCAACTCCTACGAGCAGTACTTC

D gene: TRBD2
CDR3 length: 17
clone size: .
V gene: TRBV11-2
J gene: TRBJ2-5
CDR3 protein: CASSQWASGGALETQYF
CDR3 DNA: TGTGCCAGCAGCCAATGGGCTAGCGGGGGGGCCCTAGAGACCCAGTACTTC

D gene: .
CDR3 length: 14
clone size: many
V gene: TRBV6-5
J gene: TRBJ1-6
CDR3 protein: CASSYEGNNSPLHF
CDR3 DNA: TGTGCCAGCAGTTACGAAGGGAATAATTCACCCCTCCACTTT

D gene: .
CDR3 length: 11
clone size: many
V gene: TRBV7-8
J gene: TRBJ2-1
CDR3 protein: CASSVYNAQFF
CDR3 DNA: TGTGCCAGCAGCGTGTACAATGCGCAGTTCTTC

D gene: .
CDR3 length: 12
clone size: .
V gene: TRBV7-2
J gene: TRBJ2-7
CDR3 protein: CASSLDLSEQYF
CDR3 DNA: TGTGCCAGCAGCTTAGACCTCTCCGAGCAGTACTTC

D gene: TRBD2
CDR3 length: 15
clone size: few
V gene: TRBV5-1
J gene: TRBJ2-3
CDR3 protein: CASSKVGPRGDTQYF
CDR3 DNA: TGCGCCAGCAGCAAGGTGGGGCCGCGGGGGGATACGCAGTATTTT

D gene: .
CDR3 length: 13
clone size: .
V gene: TRBV20-1
J gene: TRBJ1-2
CDR3 protein: CSAFRAAGYGYTF
CDR3 DNA: TGCAGTGCCTTCAGGGCCGCGGGCTATGGCTACACCTTC

D gene: TRBD1
CDR3 length: 14
clone size: many
V gene: TRBV27
J gene: TRBJ1-2
CDR3 protein: CASSLTGGAAGYTF
CDR3 DNA: TGTGCCAGCAGTCTAACAGGGGGCGCGGCTGGCTACACCTTC

D gene: .
CDR3 length: 15
clone size: many
V gene: TRBV5-5
J gene: TRBJ2-3
CDR3 protein: CASSLTSLRTDTQYF
CDR3 DNA: TGTGCCAGCAGCTTGACATCATTGCGCACAGATACGCAGTATTTT

D gene: TRBD2
CDR3 length: 16
clone size: few
V gene: TRBV15
J gene: TRBJ2-2
CDR3 protein: CATSRDLAVNTGELFF
CDR3 DNA: TGTGCCACCAGCAGAGATCTAGCGGTAAACACCGGGGAGCTGTTTTTT

D gene: .
CDR3 length: 12
clone size: once
V gene: TRBV7-9
J gene: TRBJ1-1
CDR3 protein: CASSPMRFEAFF
CDR3 DNA: TGTGCCAGCAGCCCTATGAGGTTTGAAGCTTTCTTT

D gene: .
CDR3 length: 14
clone size: .
V gene: TRBV11-2
J gene: TRBJ1-1
CDR3 protein: CASSLRRALTEAFF
CDR3 DNA: TGTGCCAGCAGCTTAAGGCGGGCCCTAACTGAAGCTTTCTTT

D gene: TRBD1
CDR3 length: 16
clone size: .
V gene: TRBV6-1
J gene: TRBJ1-2
CDR3 protein: CASSESRGTSHYGYTF
CDR3 DNA: TGTGCCAGCAGTGAGTCCAGGGGGACATCCCACTATGGCTACACCTTC

D gene: .
CDR3 length: 15
clone size: .
V gene: TRBV28
J gene: TRBJ2-1
CDR3 protein: CASGLPGTRAPEQFF
CDR3 DNA: TGTGCCAGCGGTTTACCTGGGACGAGGGCCCCGGAGCAGTTCTTC

D gene: .
CDR3 length: 14
clone size: .
V gene: TRBV7-6
J gene: TRBJ1-3
CDR3 protein: CASSLEESGNTIYF
CDR3 DNA: TGTGCCAGCAGCTTAGAAGAGTCTGGAAACACCATATATTTT

D gene: TRBD1
CDR3 length: 16
clone size: .
V gene: TRBV5-1
J gene: TRBJ2-2
CDR3 protein: CASSLGGQGVSGELFF
CDR3 DNA: TGCGCCAGCAGCTTGGGAGGACAGGGAGTCTCCGGGGAGCTGTTTTTT

D gene: .
CDR3 length: 15
clone size: .
V gene: TRBV20-1
J gene: TRBJ2-1
CDR3 protein: CSARGLGLPYNEQFF
CDR3 DNA: TGCAGTGCTAGAGGCCTCGGACTCCCCTACAATGAGCAGTTCTTC

D gene: TRBD2
CDR3 length: 15
clone size: few
V gene: TRBV12-3/TRBV12-4
J gene: TRBJ2-1
CDR3 protein: CASSLGLAESNEQFF
CDR3 DNA: TGTGCCAGCAGTTTGGGGCTAGCGGAGAGCAATGAGCAGTTCTTC

D gene: .
CDR3 length: 17
clone size: few
V gene: TRBV3-1
J gene: TRBJ2-5
CDR3 protein: CASSPTGLGRSQETQYF
CDR3 DNA: TGTGCCAGCAGCCCCACCGGTCTGGGACGGAGCCAAGAGACCCAGTACTTC

D gene: .
CDR3 length: 15
clone size: .
V gene: TRBV20-1
J gene: TRBJ2-1
CDR3 protein: CSARFSERFINEQFF
CDR3 DNA: TGCAGTGCCCGTTTTAGCGAGAGGTTCATAAATGAGCAGTTCTTC

D gene: .
CDR3 length: 14
clone size: few
V gene: TRBV29-1
J gene: TRBJ1-1
CDR3 protein: CSVTPLETGHKAFF
CDR3 DNA: TGCAGCGTTACCCCCTTGGAAACCGGTCACAAAGCTTTCTTT

D gene: TRBD2
CDR3 length: 16
clone size: many
V gene: TRBV20-1
J gene: TRBJ2-3
CDR3 protein: CSAAGGAGGGTDTQYF
CDR3 DNA: TGCAGTGCGGCCGGAGGAGCGGGAGGGGGAACAGATACGCAGTATTTT

D gene: .
CDR3 length: 14
clone size: few
V gene: TRBV7-3
J gene: TRBJ1-1
CDR3 protein: CASSLTFQITEAFF
CDR3 DNA: TGTGCCAGCAGCTTAACCTTCCAGATCACTGAAGCTTTCTTT

D gene: TRBD2
CDR3 length: 16
clone size: once
V gene: TRBV5-1
J gene: TRBJ2-7
CDR3 protein: CASSLRTSGVSYEQYF
CDR3 DNA: TGCGCCAGCAGCTTAAGGACTAGCGGGGTCTCCTACGAGCAGTACTTC

D gene: .
CDR3 length: 13
clone size: .
V gene: TRBV6-2/TRBV6-3
J gene: TRBJ2-3
CDR3 protein: CASSLAVGWPQYF
CDR3 DNA: TGTGCCAGTTCGTTGGCGGTGGGTTGGCCCCAGTATTTT

D gene: .
CDR3 length: 13
clone size: .
V gene: TRBV5-1
J gene: TRBJ2-5
CDR3 protein: CASSWDWLETQYF
CDR3 DNA: TGCGCCAGCAGCTGGGACTGGTTGGAGACCCAGTACTTC

D gene: .
CDR3 length: 12
clone size: many
V gene: TRBV29-1
J gene: TRBJ2-3
CDR3 protein: CSAVQSTDTQYF
CDR3 DNA: TGCAGCGCTGTACAGAGCACAGATACGCAGTATTTT

D gene: .
CDR3 length: 12
clone size: .
V gene: TRBV13
J gene: TRBJ2-7
CDR3 protein: CANSLGGLEQYF
CDR3 DNA: TGTGCCAACAGCTTAGGCGGCCTCGAGCAGTACTTC

D gene: TRBD1
CDR3 length: 15
clone size: many
V gene: TRBV4-1
J gene: TRBJ1-4
CDR3 protein: CASSQADRVLEKLFF
CDR3 DNA: TGCGCCAGCAGCCAAGCCGACAGGGTCTTAGAAAAACTGTTTTTT

D gene: .
CDR3 length: 14
clone size: once
V gene: TRBV14
J gene: TRBJ2-3
CDR3 protein: CASSSLAGTDTQYF
CDR3 DNA: TGTGCCAGCAGCTCTTTAGCGGGCACAGATACGCAGTATTTT

D gene: .
CDR3 length: 11
clone size: few
V gene: TRBV27
J gene: TRBJ2-1
CDR3 protein: CASNGIHEQFF
CDR3 DNA: TGTGCCAGCAACGGTATACATGAGCAGTTCTTC

D gene: .
CDR3 length: 14
clone size: many
V gene: TRBV7-9
J gene: TRBJ2-7
CDR3 protein: CASSLRGGPYEQYF
CDR3 DNA: TGTGCCAGCAGCTTGCGCGGGGGCCCCTACGAGCAGTACTTC

D gene: .
CDR3 length: 16
clone size: few
V gene: TRBV5-1
J gene: TRBJ1-1
CDR3 protein: CASSPVGGSMNTEAFF
CDR3 DNA: TGCGCCAGCAGCCCGGTGGGTGGTTCCATGAACACTGAAGCTTTCTTT

D gene: .
CDR3 length: 14
clone size: many
V gene: TRBV6-5
J gene: TRBJ2-1
CDR3 protein: CASSLRGAYNEQFF
CDR3 DNA: TGTGCCAGCAGTTTGCGGGGAGCATACAATGAGCAGTTCTTC

D gene: .
CDR3 length: 13
clone size: .
V gene: TRBV12-3/TRBV12-4
J gene: TRBJ1-4
CDR3 protein: CASSGDTNEKRFF
CDR3 DNA: TGTGCCAGCAGTGGGGACACCAATGAAAAGCGGTTTTTT

D gene: .
CDR3 length: 15
clone size: .
V gene: TRBV5-1
J gene: TRBJ2-1
CDR3 protein: CASSPRAGPYNEQFF
CDR3 DNA: TGCGCCAGCAGCCCCCGAGCGGGTCCCTACAATGAGCAGTTCTTC

D gene: TRBD1
CDR3 length: 16
clone size: many
V gene: TRBV5-1
J gene: TRBJ2-1
CDR3 protein: CASSRLGTGSYNEQFF
CDR3 DNA: TGCGCCAGCAGCCGGCTCGGGACAGGTTCCTACAATGAGCAGTTCTTC

D gene: .
CDR3 length: 13
clone size: few
V gene: TRBV6-2/TRBV6-3
J gene: TRBJ1-2
CDR3 protein: CASSHQGVDGYTF
CDR3 DNA: TGTGCCAGCAGCCACCAGGGAGTGGATGGCTACACCTTC

D gene: TRBD2
CDR3 length: 11
clone size: many
V gene: TRBV20-1
J gene: TRBJ2-1
CDR3 protein: CSVEREFEQFF
CDR3 DNA: TGCAGTGTGGAGCGGGAGTTTGAGCAGTTCTTC

D gene: TRBD1
CDR3 length: 12
clone size: few
V gene: TRBV5-5
J gene: TRBJ1-1
CDR3 protein: CASSWGTAEAFF
CDR3 DNA: TGTGCCAGCAGCTGGGGGACAGCCGAAGCTTTCTTT

D gene: TRBD2
CDR3 length: 15
clone size: many
V gene: TRBV29-1
J gene: TRBJ2-3
CDR3 protein: CSAGLAGESTDTQYF
CDR3 DNA: TGCAGCGCTGGACTAGCGGGAGAGAGCACAGATACGCAGTATTTT

D gene: .
CDR3 length: 14
clone size: .
V gene: TRBV13
J gene: TRBJ2-1
CDR3 protein: CASSQDMMYNEQFF
CDR3 DNA: TGTGCCAGCAGCCAAGATATGATGTACAATGAGCAGTTCTTC

D gene: .
CDR3 length: 12
clone size: few
V gene: TRBV13
J gene: TRBJ2-1
CDR3 protein: CASSGSNNEQFF
CDR3 DNA: TGTGCCAGCAGCGGGAGCAACAACGAGCAGTTCTTC

D gene: .
CDR3 length: 14
clone size: .
V gene: TRBV6-5
J gene: TRBJ2-5
CDR3 protein: CASSYSRGDNEQYF
CDR3 DNA: TGTGCCAGCAGTTATTCTCGGGGGGACAATGAGCAGTACTTC